This T cell receptor (beta chain) was recorded in a study of brain T cells in children with intractable seizures. V was pared by 1 base and J by 0 bases, with 8 bases between. This CDR3 region has 15 residues. Per germline, CDR1 SGHRS and CDR2 YFSETQ. Some clones are missing from TCRdb's copy, which holds only in-frame ones; the method was immunoSEQ multiplex PCR. The sample includes around 340,000 clones, about 93% of them seen just once. Comments on this clone: Its target is not known.

Study-wide points: Clones missing pre-surgery may reflect undersampling of that blood sample.

Regarding time point: blood from clinic visit 5 months post-surgery; TSC patient then seizure free. Sequencing was limited to surgery cases with top T cell transcript signatures in brain tissue. Before surgery, patients took at least one anti-epileptic drug. This receptor was identified in a boy younger than two with tuberous sclerosis and intractable seizures. V is TRBV5-1 and J is TRBJ1-5; D is unresolved. The sample here was peripheral blood, taken 4 to 5 months after surgery. Here the CDR3 reads CASSLNGYSNQPQHF. Written as DNA, the CDR3 is TGCGCCAGCAGCTTGAACGGCTATAGCAATCAGCCCCAGCATTTT.